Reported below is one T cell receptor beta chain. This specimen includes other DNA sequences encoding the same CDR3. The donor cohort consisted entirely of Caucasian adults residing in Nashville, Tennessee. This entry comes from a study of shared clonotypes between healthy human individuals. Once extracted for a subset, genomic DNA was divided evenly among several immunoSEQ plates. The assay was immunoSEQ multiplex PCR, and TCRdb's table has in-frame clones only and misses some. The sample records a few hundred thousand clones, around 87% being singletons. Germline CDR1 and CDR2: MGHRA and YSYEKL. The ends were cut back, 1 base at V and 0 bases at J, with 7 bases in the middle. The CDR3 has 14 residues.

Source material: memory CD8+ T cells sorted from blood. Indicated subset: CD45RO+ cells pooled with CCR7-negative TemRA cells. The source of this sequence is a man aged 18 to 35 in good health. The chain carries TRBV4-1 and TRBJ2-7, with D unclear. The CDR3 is CASSQVGLSYEQYF. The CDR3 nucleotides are TGCGCCAGCAGCCAAGTAGGTCTCTCCTACGAGCAGTACTTC.